Below are 28 T cell receptor beta chains sequenced from a single sample in a study of cytomegalovirus exposure and HLA in healthy donors. Primers for the PCR totalled 60 Vbeta and 13 Jbeta. TCRdb's table, derived via immunoSEQ multiplex PCR, lists solely in-frame clones and lacks some. Of 200,000 to 250,000 clones in the sample, 82% were seen once. The sample taken for sequencing was PBMCs. The receptors were sampled from a woman aged 40 to 49 in good health and CMV-seronegative.

CDR3 bases: TGTGCCATAGGGGAGGTGAACACTGAAGCTTTCTTT. The encoded protein is CAIGEVNTEAFF. This chain links TRBV10-3 with TRBJ1-1, with TRBD1 as a possible D gene (5 bases). This CDR3 comprises 12 residues. Germline lookup yields CDR1 ENHRY and CDR2 SYGVKD. V gave up 9 bases and J gave up 0 bases, with 8 bases separating them.

This clone was counted between two and nine times. V usage is TRBV5-6 and J usage is TRBJ1-1, with a possible D match to TRBD1 (5 bases). The V end was cut by 1 base, the J end by 0 bases, with 10 bases between. Germline assignment: CDR1 SGHDT and CDR2 YYEEEE. This CDR3 comprises 15 residues. The CDR3 region is CASSLSGGVNTEAFF. The CDR3 coding sequence is TGTGCCAGCAGCTTGTCTGGAGGGGTGAACACTGAAGCTTTCTTT. Full variable domain (outside the CDR3, taken from reference TRBV5-6 and TRBJ1-1): DAGVTQSPTHLIKTRGQQVTLRCSPKSGHDTVSWYQQALGQGPQFIFQYYEEEERQRGNFPDRFSGHQFPNYSSELNVNALLLGDSALYLCASSLSGGVNTEAFFGQGTRLTVV.

This chain links TRBV7-9 with TRBJ2-5; 9 nucleotides line up with TRBD2. Germline V CDR1 and CDR2: SEHNR, FQNEAQ (reference sequence). V lost 1 base and J lost 5; bases outside the gene matches: 2. This CDR3 region has 14 residues. CDR3 residues: CASSLGLAVETQYF. The CDR3 nucleotides read TGTGCCAGCAGCTTAGGACTAGCGGTCGAGACCCAGTACTTC.

V usage is TRBV28 and J usage is TRBJ2-3; TRBD2 matches at 13 bases. V lost 2 bases to trimming and J lost 4 bases; unmatched junction nucleotides: 0. This CDR3 contains 15 residues. Germline V gene data show CDR1 as MDHEN and CDR2 as SYDVKM. CDR3 coding DNA: TGTGCCAGCAGTTTAGGGACTAGCGGGGCAGATACGCAGTATTTT. Its translation: CASSLGTSGADTQYF.

This clone was observed a handful of times. The chain couples TRBV6-5 to TRBJ1-2, with D perhaps TRBD1 (5 bases). Germline CDR1 MNHEY, CDR2 SVGAGI. With 10 bases removed from V and 1 base from J, the gap between germline ends came to 10 bases. This CDR3 contains 12 residues. CDR3 region: CAIQDNNYGYTF. DNA of the CDR3: TGTGCCATCCAGGACAATAACTATGGCTACACCTTC.

CDR3 DNA sequence: TGTGCCAGCAGTTCCGGGGGGCGCGCAGAGACCCAGTACTTC. Translated: CASSSGGRAETQYF. The chain links TRBV27 to TRBJ2-5; tentatively, D is TRBD2 (7 bases). In germline, CDR1 is MNHEY, CDR2 SMNVEV (reference sequence). CDR3 length equals 14 residues. V dropped 4 bases and J dropped 4 bases, with 13 bases sitting between them.

The chain recombines TRBV28 with TRBJ2-5; D is undetermined. Trimming shortened V by 7 bases and J by 7 bases, and 10 bases separated the two germline ends. This CDR3 region has 11 residues. Germline CDR1 MDHEN, CDR2 SYDVKM. The CDR3 region has the DNA TGTGCCAGCATCCTAGGCGTGACCCAGTACTTC. Translated: CASILGVTQYF.

This clone was picked up a small number of times. The chain joins TRBV6-1 to TRBJ2-7; D unclear. CDR1 is MNHNS, CDR2 SASEGT, per germline. The CDR3 is 15 amino acids. With 3 bases removed from V and 6 bases from J, the gap between germline ends came to 18 bases. Here the CDR3 DNA reads TGTGCCAGCAGTGATATGAAAGGAGTAGCACGCGAGCAGTACTTC. Protein: CASSDMKGVAREQYF.

The chain links TRBV11-2 to TRBJ1-4; 7 bases agree with TRBD1. J lost 4 bases, V lost 1 base, and 3 bases had no gene match. The CDR3 spans 15 residues. Germline CDR1 is SGHAT and CDR2 is FQNNGV. The CDR3 DNA sequence: TGTGCCAGCAGCTTAGTCGGGACAGTTAATGAAAAACTGTTTTTT. It translates to CASSLVGTVNEKLFF.

This CDR3 is CASSLRTSGLYEQYF. In nucleotides, the CDR3 is TGTGCCAGCAGCTTGCGGACTAGCGGGCTCTACGAGCAGTACTTC. The J gene is TRBJ2-7, the V gene TRBV7-9, with TRBD2 matching 11 bases. Trimming removed 3 bases from V and 3 bases from J; junction bases left unmatched: 4. The CDR3 contains 15 residues. The germline V gene encodes CDR1 SEHNR and CDR2 FQNEAQ (reference sequence).

V gene TRBV7-9 combines with J gene TRBJ2-7; 14 bases are shared with TRBD2. The V gene's germline CDR1 is SEHNR and CDR2 FQNEAQ (reference sequence). The V segment lost 4 bases and the J segment 7 bases; nucleotides outside the gene matches: 9. The CDR3 loop spans 16 amino acids. The DNA for the CDR3 is TGTGCCAGCAGCTCGAGACTAGCGGGAGGGATAGGGGAGCAGTACTTC. It encodes CASSSRLAGGIGEQYF. Full variable domain (rest looked up from reference TRBV7-9 and TRBJ2-7): DTGVSQNPRHKITKRGQNVTFRCDPISEHNRLYWYRQTLGQGPEFLTYFQNEAQLEKSRLLSDRFSAERPKGSFSTLEIQRTEQGDSAMYLCASSSRLAGGIGEQYFGPGTRLTVT.

V and J are TRBV5-8 and TRBJ1-2; TRBD1 agrees at 8 bases. Trimming cost V 4 bases and J 4 bases; bases outside gene matches: 12. Germline V gene sequence: CDR1 SGHTS, CDR2 YDEGEE. This CDR3 has 16 residues. The CDR3 nucleotides read TGTGCCAGCAGCCTGGACCCCGGGACAGGCTTCTATGGCTACACCTTC. This sequence encodes CASSLDPGTGFYGYTF.

The chain recombines TRBV7-3 with TRBJ2-1, with 10 nucleotides matching TRBD2. Trimming cost V 8 bases and J 0 bases; bases outside gene matches: 19. The CDR3 consists of 20 residues. Germline CDR1 is SGHTA and CDR2 is FQGTGA. DNA for the CDR3: TGTGCCAGCTCGGCGTGGGGCCGCGGACTAGCGGCCAGCTCCTACAATGAGCAGTTCTTC. It yields the protein CASSAWGRGLAASSYNEQFF. Looking up the rest from reference TRBV7-3 and TRBJ2-1 gives the full variable domain: GAGVSQTPSNKVTEKGKYVELRCDPISGHTALYWYRQSLGQGPEFLIYFQGTGAADDSGLPNDRFFAVRPEGSVSTLKIQRTERGDSAVYLCASSAWGRGLAASSYNEQFFGPGTRLTVL.

V usage is TRBV4-2 and J usage is TRBJ1-1; a possible D gene is TRBD1 (6 bases). The ends were cut back, 4 bases at V and 3 bases at J, with 24 bases in the middle. Germline V gene lookup returns CDR1 LGHNA and CDR2 YNFKEQ. The CDR3 sequence is 18 residues long. CDR3 in amino acids: CASSLPGHLAEPYTEAFF. The CDR3 nucleotides read TGTGCCAGCAGCCTCCCGGGACACCTGGCCGAACCTTACACTGAAGCTTTCTTT.

In regard to this clone: The junction does not match germline at one end; this may be a read error. The J gene is TRBJ2-3, the V gene TRBV9; TRBD2 matches 9 bases. The CDR3 is made up of 15 amino acids. Germline CDR1 and CDR2: SGDLS and YYNGEE. Here the CDR3 reads CASSPFSGSTDTQCF. CDR3 coding DNA: TGTGCCAGCAGTCCTTTTAGCGGGAGCACAGATACGCAGTGTTTT.

This chain joins TRBV19 and TRBJ1-4, with D tentatively TRBD1 (5 bases). V lost 4 bases and J 2 bases, leaving 11 bases between the germline ends. Germline V CDR1 and CDR2: LNHDA, SQIVND (reference sequence). The CDR3 covers 15 residues. The CDR3 region is CASSTRPGTNEKLFF. CDR3 nucleotides: TGTGCCAGTAGTACCCGTCCAGGGACTAATGAAAAACTGTTTTTT.

The chain joins TRBV18 to TRBJ2-7; no clear D gene. The CDR3 contains 12 residues. V lost 3 bases to trimming and J lost 5 bases, with 8 bases between them. Germline V lookup: CDR1 KGHSH, CDR2 LQKENI. The DNA of the CDR3 is TGTGCCAGCTCACCCAGTCTTCACGAGCAGTACTTC. It is translated as CASSPSLHEQYF.

The chain couples TRBV9 to TRBJ2-2; 8 bases fit TRBD2. V gave up 0 bases and J gave up 4 bases; unmatched junction bases: 8. The V gene's germline CDR1 is SGDLS and CDR2 YYNGEE. The CDR3 length is 17 residues. As DNA, the CDR3 is TGTGCCAGCAGCGTAGTATCCAGCGGGAGTAGCACCGGGGAGCTGTTTTTT. It is translated as CASSVVSSGSSTGELFF.

As regards this clone: At one of its ends the junction is not consistent with the germline gene, which may arise from a read error. The V gene is TRBV7-9, the J gene TRBJ2-7, with D perhaps matching TRBD1 (5 bases). The CDR3 is made up of 12 amino acids. Germline lookup yields CDR1 SEHNR and CDR2 FQNEAQ (reference sequence). The CDR3 nucleotides read TGTTCCAGCAGCTCCAGGGACTACGAGCAGTACTTC. Amino acid sequence: CSSSSRDYEQYF.

The chain carries TRBV14 and TRBJ1-3; D is ambiguous. Trimming shortened V by 4 bases and J by 4 bases, and 14 bases separated the two germline ends. This CDR3 has 15 amino acids. Per the germline V gene, CDR1 is SGHDN and CDR2 is FVKESK. The CDR3: CASSLLRGAGNTIYF. The CDR3 region has the DNA TGTGCCAGCAGCCTCCTCCGGGGTGCCGGAAACACCATATATTTT.

The V call is TRBV19, the J call TRBJ1-4; unclear D gene. This CDR3 spans 15 amino acids. V was trimmed by 4 bases and J by 8 bases, leaving 17 bases between them. CDR1 LNHDA and CDR2 SQIVND come from the germline V gene (reference sequence). The CDR3, as DNA: TGTGCCAGTAGTACCGCCTCAGGTTTTTTCGAAAAACTGTTTTTT. Protein: CASSTASGFFEKLFF.

The V call is TRBV28, the J call TRBJ1-2; no clear D gene. V lost 4 bases and J 4 bases, leaving 19 bases between the germline ends. CDR1 MDHEN and CDR2 SYDVKM come from the germline V gene. The CDR3 is 16 amino acids. CDR3 loop: CASSSTTEPRSYGYTF. CDR3 in DNA: TGTGCCAGCAGTTCAACAACAGAGCCCCGGTCCTATGGCTACACCTTC.

The chain combines TRBV11-2 with TRBJ2-7; 7 positions match TRBD2. Germline CDR1 and CDR2: SGHAT and FQNNGV. This CDR3 contains 14 residues. The ends lost 1 base at V and 3 bases at J; junction bases unmatched: 3. The CDR3 nucleotides read TGTGCCAGCAGCTTAGCCCCTAGCGGCTACGAGCAGTACTTC. This codes for CASSLAPSGYEQYF.

The chain recombines TRBV7-2 with TRBJ2-3; TRBD2 matches 10 bases. The CDR3 is 14 amino acids. Germline assignment: CDR1 SGHTA and CDR2 FQGNSA. Unmatched junction bases numbered 3, after V lost 6 bases and J lost 3 bases. The CDR3, as DNA: TGTGCCAGCAGTATACTAGCGGGAACAGATACGCAGTATTTT. Translating gives CASSILAGTDTQYF.

The chain recombines TRBV4-1 with TRBJ2-3; D not resolved. Deletions cut 3 bases from V and 8 bases from J, with 3 bases between. CDR3 size: 10 residues. CDR1 and CDR2 (germline): MGHRA, YSYEKL. The CDR3 region is CASSHGTQYF. CDR3 DNA sequence: TGCGCCAGCAGCCACGGTACGCAGTATTTT.

This clone was seen just once. The gene calls are TRBV4-1 and TRBJ1-5; 10 nucleotides match TRBD1. CDR3 length: 16 amino acids. V lost 5 bases to trimming and J lost 3 bases; unmatched junction nucleotides: 7. The germline V gene encodes CDR1 MGHRA and CDR2 YSYEKL. The CDR3 loop reads CASSKAGQGLNQPQHF. The CDR3, as DNA: TGCGCCAGCAGCAAAGCGGGACAGGGGCTCAATCAGCCCCAGCATTTT.

The DNA of the CDR3 is TGCGCCAGCAGCTTGATGGGACAGCAGAACACTGAAGCTTTCTTT. Encoded protein: CASSLMGQQNTEAFF. This sequence joins TRBV5-1 and TRBJ1-1; TRBD1 agrees at 7 bases. Germline assignment: CDR1 SGHRS and CDR2 YFSETQ. The junction had 4 bases not matched to a gene; V was cut back by 1 base and J by 1 base. This CDR3 spans 15 amino acids.

V is TRBV14 and J is TRBJ2-3; 14 nucleotides align to TRBD2. From germline, CDR1 is SGHDN and CDR2 FVKESK. The CDR3 is 18 residues long. The junction had 3 bases not matched to a gene; V was cut back by 0 bases and J by 1 base. The CDR3 loop reads CASSQETGLAGGTDTQYF. The CDR3 nucleotides read TGTGCCAGCAGCCAAGAAACGGGACTAGCGGGGGGCACAGATACGCAGTATTTT.